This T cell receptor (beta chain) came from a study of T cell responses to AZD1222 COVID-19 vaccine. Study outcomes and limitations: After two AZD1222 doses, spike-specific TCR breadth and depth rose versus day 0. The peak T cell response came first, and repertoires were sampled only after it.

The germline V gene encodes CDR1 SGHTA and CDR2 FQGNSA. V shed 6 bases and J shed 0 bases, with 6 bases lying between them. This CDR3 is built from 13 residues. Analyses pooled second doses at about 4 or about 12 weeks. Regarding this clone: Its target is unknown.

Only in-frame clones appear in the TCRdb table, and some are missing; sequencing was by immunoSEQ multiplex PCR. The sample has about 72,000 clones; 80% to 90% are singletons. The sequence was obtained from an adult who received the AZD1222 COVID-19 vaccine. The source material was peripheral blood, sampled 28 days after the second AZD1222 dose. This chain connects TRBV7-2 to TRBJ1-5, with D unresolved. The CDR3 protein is CASSPNSNQPQHF. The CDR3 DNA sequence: TGTGCCAGCAGTCCAAATAGCAATCAGCCCCAGCATTTT.